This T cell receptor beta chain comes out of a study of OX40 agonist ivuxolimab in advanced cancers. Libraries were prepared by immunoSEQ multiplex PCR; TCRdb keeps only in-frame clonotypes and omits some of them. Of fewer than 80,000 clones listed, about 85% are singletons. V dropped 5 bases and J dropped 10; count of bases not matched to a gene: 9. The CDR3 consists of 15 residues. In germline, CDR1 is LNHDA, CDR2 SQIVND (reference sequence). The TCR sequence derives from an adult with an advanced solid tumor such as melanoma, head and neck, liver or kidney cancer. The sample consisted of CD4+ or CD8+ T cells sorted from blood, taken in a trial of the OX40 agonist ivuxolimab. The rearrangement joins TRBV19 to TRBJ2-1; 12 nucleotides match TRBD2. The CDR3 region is CASSPFPSGGAEQFF. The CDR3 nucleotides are TGTGCCAGTAGTCCCTTCCCTAGCGGGGGGGCAGAGCAGTTCTTC.